The clone carrying this T cell receptor (beta chain) turned up a few times. Its target is unknown. TCRdb processed the 5' RACE reads anew with MiXCR; each CDR3 protein has one entry. Here the sample spans around 250,000 distinct CDR3 sequences, over 8.5% being singletons. Trimming removed 0 bases from V and 8 bases from J; junction bases left unmatched: 4. Germline V gene data show CDR1 as LGHNA and CDR2 as YSLEER. The CDR3 is 14 amino acids. These data come from a study of T-cell memory formation after mild COVID-19. Regarding the study as a whole: CD4/CD8 balance characterized clones contracting day 15 to 85, and CD4+ skew characterized later expanders.

The sequenced material came from PBMCs or a T cell subset sorted from them (not recorded which). The receptor's source is a young man who had mild COVID-19 (a few samples of this study predate the infection). Cell type and time point are not known. This sequence joins TRBV4-3 and TRBJ2-1; TRBD1 agrees at 7 bases. The CDR3 region is CASSQERGLYEQFF. The CDR3 DNA reads TGCGCCAGCAGCCAAGAAAGGGGGCTCTATGAGCAGTTCTTC.